A single sample gave rise to the 5 T cell receptor beta chains below, sequenced in a study of T cells in Graves' hyperthyroidism and ophthalmopathy. TCR beta CDR3 sequences were amplified from RNA transcripts. HTBI primers drove first-round RT-PCR of the TCR CDR3. In TCRdb, the multiplex PCR reads were re-called with MiXCR into one record per CDR3 protein. This table holds 750,000 to 950,000 distinct CDR3 sequences, over 35% found once. Sequenced: blood. Receptors were obtained from a man younger than 30 with Graves' hyperthyroidism.

V and J are TRBV7-6 and TRBJ2-7, with D possibly matching TRBD2 (6 bases). Germline V gene sequence: CDR1 SGHVS, CDR2 FNYEAQ. Between the trimmed V and J ends, which lost 5 bases and 4 bases, there was a span of 21 bases. The CDR3 loop spans 16 amino acids. The CDR3 sequence: CASSVVPGGGTYEQYF. The CDR3 bases are TGTGCCAGCAGCGTTGTCCCTGGGGGAGGTACATACGAGCAGTACTTC.

This rearrangement joins TRBV7-2 to TRBJ1-4; tentatively, D is TRBD1 (6 bases). The CDR3 is made up of 15 amino acids. Germline values: CDR1 SGHTA, CDR2 FQGNSA. V was pared by 4 bases and J by 8 bases, with 17 bases between. The CDR3 DNA sequence: TGTGCCAGCAGCTGGGGAGGTGACAGGACCGAAAAACTGTTTTTT. The encoded protein is CASSWGGDRTEKLFF.

The rearrangement links TRBV20-1 to TRBJ2-7, with 10 positions matching TRBD2. V lost 1 base to trimming and J lost 2 bases; unmatched junction nucleotides: 5. The CDR3 is 15 residues long. Per germline, CDR1 DFQATT and CDR2 SNEGSKA (reference sequence). CDR3 bases: TGCAGTGCTAGAGGTGGGACTAGCGATACCTACGAGCAGTACTTC. Its protein is CSARGGTSDTYEQYF.

The chain uses TRBV7-2 and TRBJ1-2; D ambiguous. Germline lookup yields CDR1 SGHTA and CDR2 FQGNSA. This CDR3 spans 14 amino acids. Trimming pared 2 bases from V and 0 bases from J, leaving 7 bases between. CDR3 sequence: CASSLPRTNYGYTF. The CDR3 coding sequence is TGTGCCAGCAGCTTACCCAGGACTAACTATGGCTACACCTTC.

The V call is TRBV29-1, the J call TRBJ2-7; maybe TRBD1 (5 bases). Germline V lookup: CDR1 SQVTM, CDR2 ANQGSEA. V shed 8 bases and J shed 2 bases, with 19 bases lying between them. The CDR3 sequence is 14 residues long. In DNA form, the CDR3 reads TGCAGCTTAGGCCAATTAACAGGTCCCTACGAGCAGTACTTC. Protein: CSLGQLTGPYEQYF.